The entry below gives a single T cell receptor (beta chain) sequence along with its context. The antigen remains undetermined. Germline CDR1 and CDR2: MNHEY and SVGEGT. Trimming took off 2 bases at V and 7 bases at J, with 11 bases between the two ends. The CDR3 totals 14 residues. This sample was taken from a study of T-cell memory formation after mild COVID-19. Study context: In these data, TCR clusters were largely donor specific. Study-level points and caveats: A second wave of clones peaked on day 37, and their SARS-CoV-2 specificity went unconfirmed. Some responding clones appeared in pre-infection memory, suggesting cross-reactive memory joined. Clones contracting day 15 to 85 were balanced CD4/CD8; later expanders leaned CD4+.

TCRdb re-called the 5' RACE reads through MiXCR, storing one row per CDR3 protein. The sample has more than 250,000 distinct CDR3 sequences, about 16% seen once. The sequence was collected from a man between 18 and 35 years old who had mild COVID-19 (a few samples of this study predate the infection). Cell type and time point are not known. Sequenced input: PBMCs or a T cell subset sorted from them (not recorded which). The chain combines TRBV6-2 or TRBV6-3 with TRBJ2-2; no firm D call. The CDR3 spells CASSYVSTHGELFF. CDR3 DNA: TGTGCCAGCAGTTACGTCTCGACCCACGGGGAGCTGTTTTTT.